These 13 T cell receptor beta chains came from one sample sequenced in a study of T cells after yellow fever vaccination. TCRdb recomputed calls from the 5' RACE reads with MiXCR, one row per CDR3 protein. The table lists 500,000 to 650,000 distinct CDR3 sequences, less than 20% of them singletons. This sample comprised PBMCs, obtained around 5 days after the first yellow fever vaccination. The receptors were sampled from a man aged 18 to 29 who received the YFV17D yellow fever vaccine.

This clonotype has just a few counts. This chain uses TRBV20-1 with TRBJ2-2, with D tentatively TRBD1 or TRBD2 (6 bases each). The V gene's germline CDR1 is DFQATT and CDR2 SNEGSKA (reference sequence). This CDR3 region has 15 residues. Trimming took 1 base from V and 5 from J, leaving 14 bases between them. The CDR3 DNA follows: TGCAGTGCTAGAGGGGGGGCGACCGGAACCGGGGAGCTGTTTTTT. Protein sequence: CSARGGATGTGELFF.

A few counts support this clonotype. The CDR3 sequence: CASSIADREKLFF. DNA of the CDR3: TGTGCCAGCAGTATCGCCGACAGGGAAAAACTGTTTTTT. This chain uses TRBV6-1 with TRBJ1-4; a possible D gene is TRBD1 (6 bases). V dropped 5 bases and J dropped 8 bases, with 12 bases sitting between them. This CDR3 has 13 amino acids. CDR1 is MNHNS, CDR2 SASEGT, per germline.

The V and J genes are TRBV9 and TRBJ2-7; D possibly corresponds to TRBD1 (5 bases). Trimming shortened V by 1 base and J by 5 bases, and 16 bases separated the two germline ends. The CDR3 is 15 residues long. Germline V gene sequence: CDR1 SGDLS, CDR2 YYNGEE. CDR3 DNA: TGTGCCAGCAGCGTATTTACCGCGACAGTGGACGAGCAGTACTTC. Its translation: CASSVFTATVDEQYF. The full variable domain, completed using reference TRBV9 and TRBJ2-7, is DSGVTQTPKHLITATGQRVTLRCSPRSGDLSVYWYQQSLDQGLQFLIQYYNGEERAKGNILERFSAQQFPDLHSELNLSSLELGDSALYFCASSVFTATVDEQYFGPGTRLTVT.

This clonotype was seen a few times. The rearrangement links TRBV10-3 to TRBJ2-5; D may be TRBD2 (6 bases). V gave up 6 bases and J gave up 2 bases, with 16 bases separating them. CDR1 and CDR2 (germline): ENHRY, SYGVKD. The CDR3 spans 15 residues. The CDR3 loop is CAISLVGGTQETQYF. Written as DNA, the CDR3 is TGTGCCATCAGCCTAGTTGGGGGGACTCAAGAGACCCAGTACTTC.

There are a few counts of this clonotype. The rearrangement joins TRBV18 to TRBJ2-7; 10 nucleotides align to TRBD2. CDR3 length: 15 residues. With V trimmed by 3 bases and J by 7 bases, 9 bases remained unmatched. The germline V gene has CDR1 KGHSH and CDR2 LQKENI. The CDR3 loop reads CASSPGLAPGGEQYF. CDR3 DNA: TGTGCCAGCTCACCGGGACTAGCGCCCGGAGGGGAGCAGTACTTC. The variable domain in full, completed from reference TRBV18 and TRBJ2-7, reads NAGVMQNPRHLVRRRGQEARLRCSPMKGHSHVYWYRQLPEEGLKFMVYLQKENIIDESGMPKERFSAEFPKEGPSILRIQQVVRGDSAAYFCASSPGLAPGGEQYFGPGTRLTVT.

This clonotype was seen a handful of times. The chain uses TRBV27 and TRBJ2-3; the match to TRBD2 covers 13 bases. The germline V gene has CDR1 MNHEY and CDR2 SMNVEV (reference sequence). The J segment lost 7 bases and the V segment lost 6 bases, leaving 4 bases of the junction unmatched. The CDR3 is 14 amino acids. CDR3 residues: CASRGTSGVHTQYF. DNA of the CDR3: TGTGCCAGCAGGGGGACTAGCGGGGTACATACGCAGTATTTT.

This chain links TRBV29-1 with TRBJ2-7, with 9 bases identical to TRBD1. The junction had 7 bases not matched to a gene; V was cut back by 2 bases and J by 2 bases. This CDR3 region has 15 residues. The V gene's germline CDR1 is SQVTM and CDR2 ANQGSEA. Here the CDR3 reads CSVEPGTGTPYEQYF. The CDR3 nucleotides are TGCAGCGTTGAACCGGGGACAGGGACGCCCTACGAGCAGTACTTC.

The chain joins TRBV5-1 to TRBJ1-1; perhaps TRBD1 as D (5 bases). The CDR3 contains 14 residues. Germline V gene data show CDR1 as SGHRS and CDR2 as YFSETQ. V dropped 2 bases and J dropped 0 bases, with 8 bases sitting between them. The CDR3 loop reads CASSFARVNTEAFF. The CDR3 coding sequence is TGCGCCAGCAGCTTTGCCAGGGTGAACACTGAAGCTTTCTTT.

The chain employs TRBV4-3 and TRBJ2-7; D call uncertain. This CDR3 has 16 residues. Trimming pared 3 bases from V and 0 bases from J, leaving 15 bases between. Germline V gene lookup returns CDR1 LGHNA and CDR2 YSLEER. The CDR3 here is CASSHRFPTSSYEQYF. In nucleotides, the CDR3 is TGCGCCAGCAGCCACCGCTTCCCCACCAGCTCCTACGAGCAGTACTTC.

This clonotype was counted between two and nine times. The chain joins TRBV27 to TRBJ2-7; D is unresolved. The CDR3 covers 15 residues. With 1 base removed from V and 2 bases from J, the gap between germline ends came to 12 bases. Germline values: CDR1 MNHEY, CDR2 SMNVEV (reference sequence). The CDR3 region has the DNA TGTGCCAGCAGTTTATATGGGCCGGGCGCCTACGAGCAGTACTTC. Its protein is CASSLYGPGAYEQYF.

This clonotype was detected only once. The CDR3 bases are TGTGCCAGCAGTCCTCCAATTGACTACTCCTACAATGAGCAGTTCTTC. Its translation: CASSPPIDYSYNEQFF. The rearrangement links TRBV28 to TRBJ2-1; weak D call: TRBD2 (5 bases). Per the germline V gene, CDR1 is MDHEN and CDR2 is SYDVKM. Trimming took 5 bases from V and 0 from J, leaving 14 bases between them. CDR3 length: 16 amino acids.

This sequence joins TRBV7-9 and TRBJ2-7, with D perhaps matching TRBD1 (6 bases). V was pared by 7 bases and J by 3 bases, with 22 bases between. In germline, CDR1 is SEHNR, CDR2 FQNEAQ (reference sequence). CDR3 length: 16 amino acids. CDR3 region: CASTNRWAGEIYEQYV. CDR3 coding DNA: TGTGCCAGCACCAACAGGTGGGCAGGGGAGATCTACGAGCAGTACGTC.

This clonotype was counted ten times or more. The chain combines TRBV7-2 with TRBJ2-7; no clear D. V lost 2 bases, J lost 6 bases, and 11 bases lay in between. The CDR3 runs 13 residues. Germline CDR1 is SGHTA and CDR2 is FQGNSA. The CDR3 DNA reads as TGTGCCAGCAGCTTATCCTTGGGGTCCGAGCAGTACTTC. The encoded protein is CASSLSLGSEQYF.